This TCR beta chain was sequenced in a study of OX40 agonist ivuxolimab in advanced cancers. Study as a whole: Checkpoint inhibitors had been given previously to 35% to 50% of patients. The study's findings and limits: On average, a greater number of expanded clones characterised CD8+ T cells relative to CD4+.

Notes on this clone: Its matching antigen is unknown.

CDR3 length: 14 residues. V was trimmed by 5 bases and J by 0 bases, leaving 8 bases between them. Germline CDR1 is MGHRA and CDR2 is YSYEKL. Repertoires were generated with immunoSEQ multiplex PCR, while TCRdb's copy carries only in-frame clones and drops some. Of around 67,000 clones in the sample, approximately 80% were seen once. This specimen consisted of CD4+ or CD8+ T cells sorted from blood, obtained in a trial of the OX40 agonist ivuxolimab. The chain links TRBV4-1 to TRBJ2-1; either TRBD1 or TRBD2 may fit D (5 bases each). The receptor was isolated from an adult with an advanced solid tumor such as melanoma, head and neck, liver or kidney cancer. The CDR3 protein is CASSGTSSYNEQFF. The CDR3 region has the DNA TGCGCCAGCAGCGGGACGAGCTCCTACAATGAGCAGTTCTTC.